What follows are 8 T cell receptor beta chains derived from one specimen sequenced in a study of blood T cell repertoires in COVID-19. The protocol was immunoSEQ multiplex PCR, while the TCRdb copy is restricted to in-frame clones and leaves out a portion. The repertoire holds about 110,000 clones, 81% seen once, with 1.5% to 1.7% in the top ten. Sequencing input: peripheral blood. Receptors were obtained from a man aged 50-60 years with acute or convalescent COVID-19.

In DNA form, the CDR3 reads TGTGCCATCACCTCGACAGGGCAGAACACTGAAGCTTTCTTT. Residues: CAITSTGQNTEAFF. V and J are TRBV10-3 and TRBJ1-1, with 7 positions matching TRBD1. Germline V gives CDR1 ENHRY, CDR2 SYGVKD. This CDR3 spans 14 amino acids. J gave up 1 base and V 7 bases, and 6 bases lay outside the gene matches.

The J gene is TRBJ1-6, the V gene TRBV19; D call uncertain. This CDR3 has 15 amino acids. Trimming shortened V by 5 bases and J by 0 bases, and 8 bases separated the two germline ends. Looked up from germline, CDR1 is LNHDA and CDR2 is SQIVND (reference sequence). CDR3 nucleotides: TGTGCCAGTAGTGGGCAGAGCTCCTATAATTCACCCCTCCACTTT. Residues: CASSGQSSYNSPLHF.

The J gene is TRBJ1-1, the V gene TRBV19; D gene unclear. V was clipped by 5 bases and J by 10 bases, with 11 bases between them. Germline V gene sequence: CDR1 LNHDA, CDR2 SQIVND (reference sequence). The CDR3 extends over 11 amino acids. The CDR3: CASSPDFGAFF. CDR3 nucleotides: TGTGCCAGTAGTCCGGACTTCGGAGCTTTCTTT.

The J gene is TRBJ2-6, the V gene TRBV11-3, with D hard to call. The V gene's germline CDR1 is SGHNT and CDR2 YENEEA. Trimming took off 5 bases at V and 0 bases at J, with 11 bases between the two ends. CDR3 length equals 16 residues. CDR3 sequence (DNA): TGTGCCAGCAGCCCCGGCGGCTACTCTGGGGCCAACGTCCTGACTTTC. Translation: CASSPGGYSGANVLTF.

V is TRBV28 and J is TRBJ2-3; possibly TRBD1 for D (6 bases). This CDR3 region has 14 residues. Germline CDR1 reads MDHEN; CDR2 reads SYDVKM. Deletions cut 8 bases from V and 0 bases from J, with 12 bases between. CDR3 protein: CASGRGFSTDTQYF. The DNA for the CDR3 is TGTGCCAGCGGCAGGGGATTTAGCACAGATACGCAGTATTTT.

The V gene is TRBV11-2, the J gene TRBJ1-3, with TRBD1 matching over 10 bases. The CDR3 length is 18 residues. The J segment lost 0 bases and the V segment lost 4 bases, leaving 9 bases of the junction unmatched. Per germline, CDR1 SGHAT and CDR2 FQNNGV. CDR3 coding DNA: TGTGCCAGCAGCTCCGGGACAGGGGCGCGAGACTCTGGAAACACCATATATTTT. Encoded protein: CASSSGTGARDSGNTIYF.

For the CDR3, the DNA is TGTGCCAGCAGCTTGGCTGCTAGAGCTTTCTTT. Encoded protein: CASSLAARAFF. The chain uses TRBV5-6 and TRBJ1-1; no reliable D call. Trimming left V 0 bases short and J 10 bases short, with 7 bases between. Germline CDR1 SGHDT, CDR2 YYEEEE. This CDR3 comprises 11 residues. The full variable domain, with the rest looked up from reference TRBV5-6 and TRBJ1-1, is DAGVTQSPTHLIKTRGQQVTLRCSPKSGHDTVSWYQQALGQGPQFIFQYYEEEERQRGNFPDRFSGHQFPNYSSELNVNALLLGDSALYLCASSLAARAFFGQGTRLTVV.

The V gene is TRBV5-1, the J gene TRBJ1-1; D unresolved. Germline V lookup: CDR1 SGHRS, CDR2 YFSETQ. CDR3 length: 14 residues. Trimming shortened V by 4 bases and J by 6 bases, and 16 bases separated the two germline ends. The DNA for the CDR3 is TGCGCCAGCAGCCAATACTCTGCGAGGCCTGAAGCTTTCTTT. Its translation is CASSQYSARPEAFF.